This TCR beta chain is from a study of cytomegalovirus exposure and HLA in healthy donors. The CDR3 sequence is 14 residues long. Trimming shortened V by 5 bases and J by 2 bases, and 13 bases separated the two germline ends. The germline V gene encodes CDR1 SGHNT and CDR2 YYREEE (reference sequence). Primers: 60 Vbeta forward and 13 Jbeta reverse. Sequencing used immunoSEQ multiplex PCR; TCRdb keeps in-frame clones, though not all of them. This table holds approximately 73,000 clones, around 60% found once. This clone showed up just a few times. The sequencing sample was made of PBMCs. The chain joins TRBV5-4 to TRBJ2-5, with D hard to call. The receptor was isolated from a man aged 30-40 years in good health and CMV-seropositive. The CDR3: CASSVPGPQETQYF. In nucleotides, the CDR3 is TGTGCCAGCAGTGTTCCGGGTCCTCAAGAGACCCAGTACTTC.